One sample yielded the 14 T cell receptor beta chains listed below, sequenced in a study of T cell repertoires in cytomegalovirus infection. TCRdb used MiXCR to reprocess the reads, holding one entry per CDR3 protein. The table lists around 260,000 distinct CDR3 sequences, 25% of them singletons. Material: PBMCs. The source of these receptors is a human donor in good health (CMV status not recorded). Some clones in this sample may be carry-over from other donors' samples.

The gene calls are TRBV20-1 and TRBJ2-5; 7 positions agree with TRBD1. The J segment lost 4 bases and the V segment lost 4 bases, leaving 12 bases of the junction unmatched. CDR1 DFQATT and CDR2 SNEGSKA come from the germline V gene (reference sequence). There are 15 residues in the CDR3. In nucleotides, the CDR3 is TGCAGTGCTAAACTAGGGGGCCTTTACCGAGAGACCCAGTACTTC. Protein sequence: CSAKLGGLYRETQYF.

The sample holds many counts of this clonotype. Written as DNA, the CDR3 is TGTGCCAGCAGACAAGAGACCCAGTACTTC. Protein product: CASRQETQYF. J is TRBJ2-5 and V is TRBV6-6; D remains unclear. Trimming removed 6 bases from V and 2 bases from J, with 1 base in between. This CDR3 spans 10 amino acids. Germline CDR1 reads MNHNY; CDR2 reads SVGAGI (reference sequence).

A single count supports this clonotype. V and J are TRBV15 and TRBJ2-3; 14 nucleotides agree with TRBD2. This CDR3 contains 17 residues. V gave up 0 bases and J gave up 8 bases; unmatched junction bases: 7. CDR1 is LNHNV and CDR2 is YYDKDF in the germline V gene (reference sequence). CDR3 region: CATSRDRLAGGEPTQYF. The CDR3 DNA is TGTGCCACCAGCAGAGATCGACTAGCGGGAGGGGAGCCTACGCAGTATTTT. Full variable domain (rest looked up from reference TRBV15 and TRBJ2-3): DAMVIQNPRYQVTQFGKPVTLSCSQTLNHNVMYWYQQKSSQAPKLLFHYYDKDFNNEADTPDNFQSRRPNTSFCFLDIRSPGLGDTAMYLCATSRDRLAGGEPTQYFGPGTRLTVL.

There are a few counts of this clonotype. This chain connects TRBV28 to TRBJ1-1; no definite D call. Per the germline V gene, CDR1 is MDHEN and CDR2 is SYDVKM. CDR3 length: 11 residues. V lost 7 bases to trimming and J lost 1 base, with 4 bases between them. CDR3 coding DNA: TGTGCCAGCATTTCGAACACTGAAGCTTTCTTT. Protein sequence: CASISNTEAFF.

This clonotype was seen at least ten times. This sequence joins TRBV4-3 and TRBJ2-3; no definite D call. The CDR3 sequence is 15 residues long. Trimming stripped 3 bases from V and 2 bases from J, with 12 bases between. Germline lookup yields CDR1 LGHNA and CDR2 YSLEER. The CDR3: CASSQGWTNTDTQYF. The DNA for the CDR3 is TGCGCCAGCAGCCAGGGCTGGACGAACACAGATACGCAGTATTTT.

This clonotype has just a few counts. This chain links TRBV6-2 or TRBV6-3 with TRBJ2-5; 7 bases are a match to TRBD1. This CDR3 comprises 15 residues. V trimming: 4 bases; J trimming: 5 bases; junction bases outside the gene matches: 10. The germline V gene encodes CDR1 MNHEY and CDR2 SVGEGT. The CDR3 is CASSWTRQGAETQYF. For the CDR3, the DNA is TGTGCCAGCAGTTGGACCAGACAGGGTGCGGAGACCCAGTACTTC.

This chain connects TRBV7-2 to TRBJ2-7, with TRBD1 matching over 9 bases. CDR1 is SGHTA and CDR2 is FQGNSA in the germline V gene. There are 14 residues in the CDR3. V was clipped by 6 bases and J by 2 bases; unmatched bases: 5. The DNA of the CDR3 is TGTGCCAGCAGTCGGGACAGGGTCGCCTACGAGCAGTACTTC. Its protein product is CASSRDRVAYEQYF. Variable domain in full (rest from reference TRBV7-2 and TRBJ2-7): GAGVSQSPSNKVTEKGKDVELRCDPISGHTALYWYRQSLGQGLEFLIYFQGNSAPDKSGLPSDRFSAERTGGSVSTLTIQRTQQEDSAVYLCASSRDRVAYEQYFGPGTRLTVT.

This clonotype was found a few times. CDR3: CASSHAQGRYLAPLHF. CDR3 bases: TGTGCCAGCAGCCATGCACAGGGGCGGTATTTGGCACCCCTCCACTTT. The chain carries TRBV14 and TRBJ1-6; the match to TRBD1 covers 7 bases. The CDR3 runs to 16 residues. The V and J ends lost 3 bases and 11 bases, in that order; junction bases with no gene match: 13. Germline CDR1 reads SGHDN; CDR2 reads FVKESK. The full variable domain, rest sourced from reference TRBV14 and TRBJ1-6, is EAGVTQFPSHSVIEKGQTVTLRCDPISGHDNLYWYRRVMGKEIKFLLHFVKESKQDESGMPNNRFLAERTGGTYSTLKVQPAELEDSGVYFCASSHAQGRYLAPLHFGNGTRLTVT.

The V call is TRBV14, the J call TRBJ1-1; 9 nucleotides align to TRBD1. This CDR3 is 15 amino acids long. Germline V gene data show CDR1 as SGHDN and CDR2 as FVKESK. J gave up 4 bases and V 4 bases, and 7 bases lay outside the gene matches. The DNA of the CDR3 is TGTGCCAGCAGCCGGACAGGGGCCATGAGCACTGAAGCTTTCTTT. Its translation is CASSRTGAMSTEAFF.

V usage is TRBV5-4 and J usage is TRBJ1-2; D is possibly TRBD1 (5 bases). Germline assignment: CDR1 SGHNT and CDR2 YYREEE (reference sequence). V lost 3 bases and J 2 bases, leaving 11 bases between the germline ends. The CDR3 runs 14 residues. The CDR3 DNA reads as TGTGCCAGCAGCTCAATGACAGAAAACTATGGCTACACCTTC. This codes for CASSSMTENYGYTF.

This clonotype was counted many times. The genes are TRBV7-9 and TRBJ1-6; D is unresolved. This CDR3 comprises 14 residues. Trimming cost V 3 bases and J 7 bases, with 10 bases left between them. Germline assignment: CDR1 SEHNR and CDR2 FQNEAQ (reference sequence). DNA for the CDR3: TGTGCCAGCAGCTTTAGGAGTACGAATTCACCCCTCCACTTT. Encoded protein: CASSFRSTNSPLHF.

In this sample, this clonotype turned up many times. The chain combines TRBV7-2 with TRBJ2-1; possibly TRBD2 for D (5 bases). The germline CDR1 and CDR2 sequences are SGHTA and FQGNSA. The CDR3 runs 12 residues. V lost 5 bases and J lost 10, with 12 bases in between. The CDR3 loop is CASSRRAEEQFF. The DNA of the CDR3 is TGTGCCAGCAGCCGGCGGGCGGAAGAGCAGTTCTTC.

This clonotype was recorded a few times. The V and J genes are TRBV7-9 and TRBJ2-7; 10 bases map to TRBD2. The germline gives CDR1 SEHNR, CDR2 FQNEAQ (reference sequence). CDR3 length equals 14 residues. Germline trimming cut 2 bases from V and 6 bases from J; bases unmatched to any gene: 4. CDR3 DNA sequence: TGTGCCAGCAGCTTAAGCGGGGGGGCCGGCGAGCAGTACTTC. It is translated as CASSLSGGAGEQYF.

The DNA for the CDR3 is TGTGCCAGCAGCTCGACAGGGGTGACCTACGAGCAGTACTTC. This sequence encodes CASSSTGVTYEQYF. The V gene is TRBV11-2, the J gene TRBJ2-7; TRBD1 aligns across 8 bases. V dropped 4 bases and J dropped 2; count of bases not matched to a gene: 4. Germline V gene lookup returns CDR1 SGHAT and CDR2 FQNNGV. This CDR3 has 14 amino acids.